These 30 T cell receptor beta chains share one sample of origin, sequenced in a study of human T cells and chemical hapten exposure. From the RACE reads, TCRdb called clonotypes with MiXCR, one entry per CDR3 protein. The data hold some 120,000 distinct CDR3 sequences, with approximately 10% observed a single time. Time point noted: healthy volunteer bleed at 2 weeks. Extraction yielded total RNA from whole blood (unfractionated). The sequenced sample was whole blood. The receptors were sampled from a male donor in good health. Some clones in this sample may be carry-over from other donors' samples.

This clonotype was picked up a small number of times. The gene calls are TRBV12-3 or TRBV12-4 and TRBJ2-5; D not resolved. The CDR3 covers 12 residues. Deletions cut 6 bases from V and 2 bases from J, with 7 bases between. This CDR3 reads CASSPRQETQYF. The CDR3 coding sequence is TGTGCCAGCAGCCCAAGACAAGAGACCCAGTACTTC.

This clonotype was found once. This may be a read error: a much more frequent sequence differs by one nucleotide. The chain recombines TRBV7-7 with TRBJ2-5, with D perhaps matching TRBD2 (5 bases). This CDR3 spans 14 amino acids. Germline values: CDR1 SSHAT, CDR2 FNYEAQ (reference sequence). CDR3: CVSSLALGSETQYF. DNA of the CDR3: TGTGTCAGCAGCTTAGCGCTCGGCAGCGAGACCCAGTACTTC. Drawing the rest from reference TRBV7-7 and TRBJ2-5, the complete variable domain is GAGVSQSPRYKVTKRGQDVTLRCDPISSHATLYWYQQALGQGPEFLTYFNYEAQPDKSGLPSDRFSAERPEGSISTLTIQRTEQRDSAMYRCVSSLALGSETQYFGPGTRLLVL.

This clonotype was picked up a small number of times. The V call is TRBV19, the J call TRBJ1-2; D is perhaps TRBD1 (6 bases). The CDR3 runs 15 residues. Deletions cut 0 bases from V and 3 bases from J, with 11 bases between. Germline-derived CDR1 and CDR2 are LNHDA and SQIVND (reference sequence). In DNA form, the CDR3 reads TGTGCCAGTAGTATAGATCGATCAGGGGACTATGGCTACACCTTC. This codes for CASSIDRSGDYGYTF. The variable domain in full, completed from reference TRBV19 and TRBJ1-2, reads DGGITQSPKYLFRKEGQNVTLSCEQNLNHDAMYWYRQDPGQGLRLIYYSQIVNDFQKGDIAEGYSVSREKKESFPLTVTSAQKNPTAFYLCASSIDRSGDYGYTFGSGTRLTVV.

The table lists this clonotype with many counts. V gene TRBV11-2 combines with J gene TRBJ2-1, with 9 bases matching TRBD1. The CDR3 length is 15 residues. Germline CDR1 and CDR2: SGHAT and FQNNGV. V trimming: 2 bases; J trimming: 7 bases; junction bases outside the gene matches: 6. The CDR3 loop reads CASSLPPGQGNEQFF. In DNA, the CDR3 is TGTGCCAGCAGCTTACCTCCGGGACAGGGAAATGAGCAGTTCTTC.

This clonotype has ten or more counts. This chain connects TRBV9 to TRBJ2-5; the D gene is possibly TRBD1 (6 bases). Germline V gene lookup returns CDR1 SGDLS and CDR2 YYNGEE. The CDR3 consists of 16 residues. V was trimmed by 0 bases and J by 2 bases, leaving 14 bases between them. This CDR3 is CASSVGGHKQQETQYF. DNA of the CDR3: TGTGCCAGCAGCGTAGGGGGGCATAAGCAACAAGAGACCCAGTACTTC.

The chain recombines TRBV6-1 with TRBJ2-7; maybe TRBD1 (6 bases). V was cut by 8 bases and J by 5 bases, with 10 bases left in between. The CDR3 has 11 residues. CDR1 and CDR2 from the germline V gene are MNHNS and SASEGT. CDR3 in amino acids: CASEGGDEQYF. The DNA for the CDR3 is TGTGCCAGCGAAGGGGGTGACGAGCAGTACTTC.

This clonotype was seen a handful of times. The V gene is TRBV11-1, the J gene TRBJ1-4, with 7 bases identical to TRBD1. CDR3 length: 15 amino acids. Trimming took 5 bases from V and 4 from J; bases not matched to a gene: 7. CDR1 SGHAT and CDR2 FQDESV come from the germline V gene (reference sequence). In nucleotides, the CDR3 is TGTGCCAGCAGCCCATTGGGACAGCTTAATGAAAAACTGTTTTTT. As protein: CASSPLGQLNEKLFF.

This clonotype was observed a few times. The CDR3 DNA reads as TGTGCCAGCAGCCAAAACCCCATGCAAGTTATCCTGGGGGCCCTCCACTTT. Its protein product is CASSQNPMQVILGALHF. The chain links TRBV3-1 to TRBJ1-6, with TRBD1 as a possible D gene (5 bases). V was shortened by 2 bases and J by 14 bases, with 25 bases between the two germline ends. CDR1 LGHDT and CDR2 YNNKEL come from the germline V gene (reference sequence). CDR3 length: 17 amino acids.

The rearrangement links TRBV15 to TRBJ1-6, with 9 positions matching TRBD1. This CDR3 is built from 17 residues. Germline CDR1 is LNHNV and CDR2 is YYDKDF (reference sequence). Trimming cost V 2 bases and J 4 bases; bases outside gene matches: 6. This CDR3 is CATSRSGTGTYNSPLHF. CDR3 nucleotide sequence: TGTGCCACCAGCAGATCCGGGACAGGGACTTATAATTCACCCCTCCACTTT.

This sequence joins TRBV25-1 and TRBJ2-5; maybe TRBD2 (5 bases). CDR3 size: 15 residues. Trimming cost V 3 bases and J 3 bases, with 14 bases left between them. CDR1 is MGHDK, CDR2 SYGVNS, per germline. The CDR3 protein is CASSEADSGKETQYF. The CDR3 DNA reads TGTGCCAGCAGTGAGGCGGACTCCGGGAAAGAGACCCAGTACTTC.

This chain links TRBV6-5 with TRBJ2-5, with D possibly TRBD2 on 5 matching bases. Germline-derived CDR1 and CDR2 are MNHEY and SVGAGI. This CDR3 has 14 residues. V was cut by 2 bases and J by 5 bases, with 12 bases left in between. The CDR3 here is CASSYRGLSETQYF. Written as DNA, the CDR3 is TGTGCCAGCAGTTACAGAGGACTTTCGGAGACCCAGTACTTC.

Ten or more counts support this clonotype. The V and J genes are TRBV3-1 and TRBJ2-1; 13 bases are a match to TRBD2. The germline V gene has CDR1 LGHDT and CDR2 YNNKEL (reference sequence). The CDR3 totals 15 residues. With 3 bases clipped from V and 10 bases from J, the junction kept 6 bases outside the gene matches. CDR3 residues: CASSHTSGGATEQFF. CDR3 DNA: TGTGCCAGCAGCCACACTAGCGGGGGGGCCACGGAGCAGTTCTTC.

CDR3 nucleotides: TGCGCCAGCAGTTTTGGACAGGGTTTTAATTCACCCCTCCACTTT. Translation: CASSFGQGFNSPLHF. The chain has TRBV5-1 and TRBJ1-6, with 8 bases that match TRBD1. There are 15 residues in the CDR3. Per germline, CDR1 SGHRS and CDR2 YFSETQ. J lost 6 bases, V lost 5 bases, and 7 bases had no gene match.

Ten or more counts support this clonotype. J is TRBJ1-6 and V is TRBV5-5, with D possibly TRBD1 on 6 matching bases. CDR1 SGHKS and CDR2 YYEKEE come from the germline V gene (reference sequence). The V and J ends lost 2 bases and 6 bases respectively, with 15 bases between them. The CDR3 is made up of 16 amino acids. In DNA, the CDR3 is TGTGCCAGCAGCTTACCTCTAGGACAGCTTAATTCACCCCTCCACTTT. Protein sequence: CASSLPLGQLNSPLHF.

The chain combines TRBV7-9 with TRBJ2-7; 7 bases map to TRBD1. Unmatched junction bases numbered 6, after V lost 4 bases and J lost 6 bases. The CDR3 extends over 13 amino acids. Germline V lookup: CDR1 SEHNR, CDR2 FQNEAQ (reference sequence). CDR3 residues: CASSYDRAGEQYF. In DNA form, the CDR3 reads TGTGCCAGCAGCTATGACAGGGCTGGCGAGCAGTACTTC.

This clonotype was observed many times. V and J are TRBV20-1 and TRBJ2-7, with 7 bases identical to TRBD2. V dropped 4 bases and J dropped 3; count of bases not matched to a gene: 12. CDR3 length: 15 amino acids. The germline CDR1 and CDR2 sequences are DFQATT and SNEGSKA (reference sequence). The CDR3 reads CSATPSGRGIYEQYF. The CDR3 region has the DNA TGCAGTGCTACCCCGTCGGGGAGGGGTATCTACGAGCAGTACTTC.

This clonotype was counted only a few times. This chain connects TRBV10-3 to TRBJ1-1; TRBD1 matches at 8 bases. This CDR3 has 15 residues. Germline lookup yields CDR1 ENHRY and CDR2 SYGVKD. V dropped 2 bases and J dropped 4; count of bases not matched to a gene: 6. The CDR3 protein is CAISEAGQGSTEAFF. CDR3 DNA: TGTGCCATCAGTGAGGCCGGACAGGGCAGCACTGAAGCTTTCTTT.

This clonotype was seen more than once but under ten times. V and J are TRBV12-3 or TRBV12-4 and TRBJ1-1; D remains unclear. V dropped 3 bases and J dropped 3 bases, with 11 bases sitting between them. There are 14 residues in the CDR3. The CDR3 loop is CASSLEGTDTEAFF. The CDR3, as DNA: TGTGCCAGCAGTTTGGAGGGTACGGACACTGAAGCTTTCTTT.

This sequence joins TRBV19 and TRBJ1-3; the match to TRBD1 covers 9 bases. This CDR3 comprises 16 residues. The V gene's germline CDR1 is LNHDA and CDR2 SQIVND (reference sequence). The J segment lost 2 bases and the V segment lost 3 bases, leaving 5 bases of the junction unmatched. The DNA of the CDR3 is TGTGCCAGTAGTATCGTGGGACAGGGACCTGGAAACACCATATATTTT. Encoded protein: CASSIVGQGPGNTIYF.

This clonotype appeared many times. V is TRBV12-3 or TRBV12-4 and J is TRBJ1-4, with D possibly being TRBD1 (6 bases). The V and J ends lost 6 bases and 5 bases respectively, with 19 bases between them. The CDR3 runs to 16 residues. CDR3 nucleotides: TGTGCCAGCAGGCCAGAGCTCGGGGGCTGGAATGAAAAACTGTTTTTT. It is translated as CASRPELGGWNEKLFF.

The chain recombines TRBV15 with TRBJ2-5; maybe TRBD1 (6 bases). From germline, CDR1 is LNHNV and CDR2 YYDKDF (reference sequence). Trimming shortened V by 11 bases and J by 2 bases, and 18 bases separated the two germline ends. The CDR3 has 14 amino acids. CDR3 amino acids: CAPLGTRGQETQYF. The CDR3 coding sequence is TGTGCCCCGCTCGGAACAAGGGGGCAAGAGACCCAGTACTTC.

This clonotype occurred a few times. The gene calls are TRBV24-1 and TRBJ2-1; D may be TRBD2 (6 bases). Germline V lookup: CDR1 KGHDR, CDR2 SFDVKD. The CDR3 contains 13 residues. V shed 3 bases and J shed 7 bases, with 9 bases lying between them. CDR3 loop: CATSDGGVNEQFF. CDR3 bases: TGTGCCACCAGTGATGGAGGGGTTAATGAGCAGTTCTTC.

The rearrangement joins TRBV12-3 or TRBV12-4 to TRBJ1-5; maybe TRBD1 (6 bases). The CDR3 runs 14 residues. The V and J ends lost 4 bases and 4 bases respectively, with 11 bases between them. The CDR3 loop reads CASSSSGDNQPQHF. As DNA, the CDR3 is TGTGCCAGCAGTTCTTCAGGGGATAATCAGCCCCAGCATTTT.

In its sample, this clonotype was seen many times. The chain links TRBV5-5 to TRBJ2-7, with 10 bases identical to TRBD1. The V gene's germline CDR1 is SGHKS and CDR2 YYEKEE (reference sequence). The junction had 4 bases not matched to a gene; V was cut back by 4 bases and J by 3 bases. This CDR3 comprises 14 residues. CDR3 residues: CASSTDRGLYEQYF. DNA for the CDR3: TGTGCCAGCAGCACCGACAGGGGGCTCTACGAGCAGTACTTC.

This clonotype was counted ten times or more. J is TRBJ1-1 and V is TRBV20-1; tentatively, D is TRBD1 (5 bases). V was pared by 2 bases and J by 5 bases, with 9 bases between. CDR1 is DFQATT and CDR2 is SNEGSKA in the germline V gene (reference sequence). This CDR3 has 12 amino acids. CDR3 amino acids: CSARLGETEAFF. As DNA, the CDR3 is TGCAGTGCTAGACTAGGGGAGACTGAAGCTTTCTTT.

The chain recombines TRBV15 with TRBJ2-5; TRBD2 aligns across 9 bases. Germline V CDR1 and CDR2: LNHNV, YYDKDF (reference sequence). Trimming cost V 3 bases and J 3 bases; bases outside gene matches: 5. The CDR3 spans 15 residues. The DNA of the CDR3 is TGTGCCACCAGCAGGGCCTGGACTAGCGAAGAGACCCAGTACTTC. Protein product: CATSRAWTSEETQYF.

This clonotype appeared a few times. V usage is TRBV10-2 and J usage is TRBJ1-1, with D maybe TRBD1 (6 bases). There are 16 residues in the CDR3. CDR1 is WSHSY, CDR2 SAAADI, per germline. V was cut by 7 bases and J by 8 bases, with 26 bases left in between. CDR3 bases: TGCGCCAGCATCCCAGAGCCGGGACAACGCGTTATGGAAGCTTTCTTT. This encodes CASIPEPGQRVMEAFF.

The J gene is TRBJ2-1, the V gene TRBV20-1; maybe TRBD2 (6 bases). This CDR3 spans 10 amino acids. Trimming left V 5 bases short and J 8 bases short, with 7 bases between. CDR1 and CDR2 from the germline V gene are DFQATT and SNEGSKA (reference sequence). The CDR3 DNA reads TGCAGTGCTGGGACTGATGAGCAGTTCTTC. Amino acid sequence: CSAGTDEQFF.

This clonotype was counted a few times. The CDR3 loop reads CASSRPPDYEQYF. As DNA, the CDR3 is TGTGCCAGCAGCCGCCCCCCCGACTACGAGCAGTACTTC. The V and J genes are TRBV5-4 and TRBJ2-7; D unclear. The CDR3 sequence is 13 residues long. Germline V gene data show CDR1 as SGHNT and CDR2 as YYREEE (reference sequence). V dropped 4 bases and J dropped 3 bases, with 11 bases sitting between them.

This clonotype has a count of ten or more. The V gene is TRBV20-1, the J gene TRBJ2-2; TRBD1 matches at 7 bases. CDR3 length: 14 residues. V was pared by 6 bases and J by 7 bases, with 11 bases of the junction left unmatched. Germline lookup yields CDR1 DFQATT and CDR2 SNEGSKA (reference sequence). CDR3 sequence: CSANPQGLIGELFF. The CDR3 bases are TGCAGTGCCAATCCACAGGGGTTGATCGGGGAGCTGTTTTTT.